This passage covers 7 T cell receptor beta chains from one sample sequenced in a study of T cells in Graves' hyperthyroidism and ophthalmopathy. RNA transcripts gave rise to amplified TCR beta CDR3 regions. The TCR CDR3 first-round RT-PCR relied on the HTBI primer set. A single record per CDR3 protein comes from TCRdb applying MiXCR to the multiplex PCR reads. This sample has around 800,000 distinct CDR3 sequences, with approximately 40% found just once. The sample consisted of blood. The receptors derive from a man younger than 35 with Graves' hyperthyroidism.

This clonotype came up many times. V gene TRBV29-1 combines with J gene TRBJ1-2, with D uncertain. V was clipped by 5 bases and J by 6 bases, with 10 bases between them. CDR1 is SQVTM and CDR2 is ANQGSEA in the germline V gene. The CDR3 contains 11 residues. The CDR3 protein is CSVSRTDGYTF. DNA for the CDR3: TGCAGCGTTTCCCGGACCGATGGCTACACCTTC.

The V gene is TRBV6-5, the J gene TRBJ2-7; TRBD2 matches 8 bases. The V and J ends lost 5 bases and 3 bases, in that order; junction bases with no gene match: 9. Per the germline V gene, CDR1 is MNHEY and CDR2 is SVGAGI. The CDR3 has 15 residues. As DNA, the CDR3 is TGTGCCAGCAGTCATAGCGGGGAGGCGGGCTACGAGCAGTACTTC. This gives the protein CASSHSGEAGYEQYF.

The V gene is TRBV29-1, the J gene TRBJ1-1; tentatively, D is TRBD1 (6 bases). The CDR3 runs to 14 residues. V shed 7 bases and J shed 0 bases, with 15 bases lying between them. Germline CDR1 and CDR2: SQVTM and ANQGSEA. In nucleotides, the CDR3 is TGCAGCGCCGAAACCGGGACATTGAACACTGAAGCTTTCTTT. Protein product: CSAETGTLNTEAFF.

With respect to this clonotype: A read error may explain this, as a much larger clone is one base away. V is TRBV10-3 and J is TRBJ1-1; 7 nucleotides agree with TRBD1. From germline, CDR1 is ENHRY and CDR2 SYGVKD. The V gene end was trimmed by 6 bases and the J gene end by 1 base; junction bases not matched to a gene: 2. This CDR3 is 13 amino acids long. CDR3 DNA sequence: TGTGCCATCAGGGACAGGTCGAACACTGAAGCTTTCTTT. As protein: CAIRDRSNTEAFF.

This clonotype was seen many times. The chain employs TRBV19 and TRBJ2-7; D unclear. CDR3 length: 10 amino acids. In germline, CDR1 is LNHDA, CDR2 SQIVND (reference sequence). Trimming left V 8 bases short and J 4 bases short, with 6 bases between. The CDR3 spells CASFGYEQYF. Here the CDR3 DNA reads TGTGCCAGTTTCGGTTACGAGCAGTACTTC. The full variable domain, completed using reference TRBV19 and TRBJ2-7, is DGGITQSPKYLFRKEGQNVTLSCEQNLNHDAMYWYRQDPGQGLRLIYYSQIVNDFQKGDIAEGYSVSREKKESFPLTVTSAQKNPTAFYLCASFGYEQYFGPGTRLTVT.

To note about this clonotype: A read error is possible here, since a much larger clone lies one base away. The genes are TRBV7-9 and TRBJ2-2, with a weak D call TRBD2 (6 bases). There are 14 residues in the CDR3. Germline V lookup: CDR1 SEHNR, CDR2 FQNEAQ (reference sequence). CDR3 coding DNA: TGTGCCAGCAGCAGCTTTGCGGGAACCGGGGGGCTGTTTTTT. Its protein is CASSSFAGTGGLFF.

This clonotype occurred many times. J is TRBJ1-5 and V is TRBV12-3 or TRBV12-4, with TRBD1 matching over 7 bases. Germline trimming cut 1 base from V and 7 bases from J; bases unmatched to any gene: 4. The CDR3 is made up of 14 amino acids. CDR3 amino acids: CASSLGTGSQPQHF. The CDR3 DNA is TGTGCCAGCAGTTTAGGGACAGGTTCCCAGCCCCAGCATTTT.